Following are 31 T cell receptor beta chains from one sample sequenced in a study of blood T cell repertoires in COVID-19 (dated by TCRdb to the early 2020s). The library was made by the immunoSEQ multiplex PCR assay. In TCRdb, the immuneACCESS table is reduced to in-frame sequences with V and J assigned. These tables do not hold every clone; where another copy was compared, an unresolved V gene accounts for under half, and the others remain unexplained. For this sample there are about 81,000 clones; about 89% appear just once. The leading ten clones occupy less than 1.5% of the sample. Source material: PBMCs or T cells enriched from blood (not recorded which). The receptors stem from a woman aged 45-65 years with acute COVID-19.

The chain employs TRBV9 and TRBJ2-1; no firm D call. Trimming left V 4 bases short and J 8 bases short, with 16 bases between. The CDR3 is made up of 14 amino acids. The germline gives CDR1 SGDLS, CDR2 YYNGEE. This CDR3 reads CASSPRQVQYEQFF. Written as DNA, the CDR3 is TGTGCCAGCAGCCCCCGCCAGGTCCAATATGAGCAGTTCTTC.

This chain connects TRBV24-1 to TRBJ2-2; D call uncertain. V was pared by 5 bases and J by 6 bases, with 12 bases between. The CDR3 extends over 14 amino acids. Germline V CDR1 and CDR2: KGHDR, SFDVKD. Here the CDR3 DNA reads TGTGCCACCAGTGGTCCTCTAAACTCCGGGGAGCTGTTTTTT. Translated, it gives CATSGPLNSGELFF.

The chain joins TRBV2 to TRBJ2-5; TRBD2 might be the D (6 bases). The V end was cut by 0 bases, the J end by 7 bases, with 15 bases between. The CDR3 is 15 amino acids. CDR1 and CDR2 (germline): SNHLY, FYNNEI. CDR3 nucleotide sequence: TGTGCCAGCAGTGAAGCGCTGGGGGACGGGAGGACCCAGTACTTC. It translates to CASSEALGDGRTQYF.

This rearrangement joins TRBV3-1 (or the pseudogene TRBV3-2) to TRBJ1-5, with 11 bases lining up with TRBD1. The CDR3 totals 16 residues. V was clipped by 4 bases and J by 3 bases; unmatched bases: 5. Germline CDR1 reads LGHDT; CDR2 reads YNNKEL (reference sequence). The DNA of the CDR3 is TGTGCCAGCAGCCCTGGGACAGGGGGAAACAATCAGCCCCAGCATTTT. It translates to CASSPGTGGNNQPQHF.

The chain joins TRBV28 to TRBJ1-6; the D gene is possibly TRBD1 (6 bases). The CDR3 consists of 15 residues. Germline values: CDR1 MDHEN, CDR2 SYDVKM. V gave up 2 bases and J gave up 7 bases, with 12 bases separating them. The CDR3, as DNA: TGTGCCAGCAGTTTACCGGACAGAGAGAATTCACCCCTCCACTTT. This encodes CASSLPDRENSPLHF. The full variable domain, with the rest looked up from reference TRBV28 and TRBJ1-6, is DVKVTQSSRYLVKRTGEKVFLECVQDMDHENMFWYRQDPGLGLRLIYFSYDVKMKEKGDIPEGYSVSREKKERFSLILESASTNQTSMYLCASSLPDRENSPLHFGNGTRLTVT.

The chain carries TRBV7-7 and TRBJ2-3, with 7 bases identical to TRBD2. Per the germline V gene, CDR1 is SSHAT and CDR2 is FNYEAQ (reference sequence). CDR3 length: 16 residues. V lost 5 bases to trimming and J lost 2 bases; unmatched junction nucleotides: 10. CDR3 residues: CASSPGTTLNTDTQYF. The CDR3 DNA reads TGTGCCAGCAGCCCCGGGACTACCTTAAACACAGATACGCAGTATTTT.

The chain combines TRBV9 with TRBJ2-1; maybe TRBD2 (6 bases). Germline-derived CDR1 and CDR2 are SGDLS and YYNGEE. Trimming cost V 7 bases and J 0 bases, with 14 bases left between them. This CDR3 comprises 15 residues. CDR3 loop: CASGTGVSSYNEQFF. As DNA, the CDR3 is TGTGCCAGCGGGACGGGAGTTAGCTCCTACAATGAGCAGTTCTTC. Full variable domain (rest looked up from reference TRBV9 and TRBJ2-1): DSGVTQTPKHLITATGQRVTLRCSPRSGDLSVYWYQQSLDQGLQFLIQYYNGEERAKGNILERFSAQQFPDLHSELNLSSLELGDSALYFCASGTGVSSYNEQFFGPGTRLTVL.

The V and J genes are TRBV18 and TRBJ2-3, with 8 bases matching TRBD1. CDR1 is KGHSH and CDR2 is LQKENI in the germline V gene. Trimming cost V 8 bases and J 1 base; bases outside gene matches: 5. The CDR3 has 14 amino acids. This chain's CDR3 is CASRIQGGTDTQYF. In DNA form, the CDR3 reads TGTGCCAGCAGAATACAGGGGGGCACAGATACGCAGTATTTT.

This clone has just one count. The chain joins TRBV14 to TRBJ1-1; D call uncertain. This CDR3 comprises 13 residues. Germline V CDR1 and CDR2: SGHDN, FVKESK. Trimming cost V 1 base and J 7 bases, with 10 bases left between them. This CDR3 is CASSQVPTFEAFF. CDR3 DNA: TGTGCCAGCAGCCAAGTCCCGACATTTGAAGCTTTCTTT.

The rearrangement links TRBV12-3 or TRBV12-4 to TRBJ2-7; D not resolved. The germline V and J ends were trimmed by 4 bases and 0 bases, with 7 bases remaining between them. This CDR3 has 13 amino acids. CDR3 bases: TGTGCCAGCAGTTCGTACAACTCCTACGAGCAGTACTTC. Amino acids: CASSSYNSYEQYF.

The chain is built from TRBV4-2 and TRBJ2-7, with 8 positions matching TRBD1. Germline V CDR1 and CDR2: LGHNA, YNFKEQ. The CDR3 runs to 16 residues. V lost 1 base, J lost 6 bases, and 11 bases stayed unmatched. Here the CDR3 DNA reads TGTGCCAGCAGCCAAGCTCAGGGGGCGAGTTCCAGCGAGCAGTACTTC. This gives the protein CASSQAQGASSSEQYF.

This chain joins TRBV2 and TRBJ1-2; TRBD1 agrees at 7 bases. This CDR3 comprises 14 residues. Germline lookup yields CDR1 SNHLY and CDR2 FYNNEI. Losses at the gene ends were 7 bases for V and 3 bases for J; bases not matched to a gene: 8. CDR3: CASKVNRGDYGYTF. The CDR3, as DNA: TGTGCCAGCAAGGTAAACAGGGGCGACTATGGCTACACCTTC.

CDR3 nucleotide sequence: TGTGCCAGCAGTTTGGAGTATGGGCCGGGGGATTCACCCCTCCACTTT. It yields the protein CASSLEYGPGDSPLHF. J is TRBJ1-6 and V is TRBV27, with a tentative D call TRBD1 (5 bases). Germline values: CDR1 MNHEY, CDR2 SMNVEV (reference sequence). V dropped 3 bases and J dropped 8 bases, with 17 bases sitting between them. This CDR3 region has 16 residues.

V is TRBV29-1 and J is TRBJ2-7; TRBD1 matches 7 bases. The CDR3 loop spans 13 amino acids. J gave up 3 bases and V 7 bases, and 9 bases lay outside the gene matches. The V gene's germline CDR1 is SQVTM and CDR2 ANQGSEA. The CDR3 loop reads CSASWTGSYEQYF. The DNA for the CDR3 is TGCAGCGCCTCTTGGACAGGAAGCTACGAGCAGTACTTC.

This clone came up once. V gene TRBV19 combines with J gene TRBJ2-4; 8 bases align to TRBD1. This CDR3 is 15 amino acids long. Germline lookup yields CDR1 LNHDA and CDR2 SQIVND (reference sequence). V shed 3 bases, J shed 8 bases, and the junction held 9 bases outside the gene matches. CDR3 nucleotide sequence: TGTGCCAGTAGTATTGGGGGACAGGCTTGGGACATTCAGTACTTC. Encoded protein: CASSIGGQAWDIQYF.

This clone was seen more than once but under ten times. The rearrangement links TRBV29-1 to TRBJ1-1, with a weak D call TRBD1 (5 bases). The germline CDR1 and CDR2 sequences are SQVTM and ANQGSEA. CDR3 length: 13 residues. Trimming cost V 1 base and J 5 bases, with 11 bases left between them. CDR3: CSVEGGGWTEAFF. CDR3 nucleotide sequence: TGCAGCGTTGAAGGCGGGGGGTGGACTGAAGCTTTCTTT.

This clone was recorded only once. The chain employs TRBV27 and TRBJ1-6, with TRBD1 identical over 7 bases. The CDR3 runs to 15 residues. The V and J ends lost 3 bases and 3 bases, in that order; junction bases with no gene match: 2. Germline V gives CDR1 MNHEY, CDR2 SMNVEV (reference sequence). In nucleotides, the CDR3 is TGTGCCAGCAGTTTCCAGGGGGGCTATAATTCACCCCTCCACTTT. The encoded protein is CASSFQGGYNSPLHF.

V and J are TRBV15 and TRBJ2-7, with 10 bases identical to TRBD2. Germline V CDR1 and CDR2: LNHNV, YYDKDF (reference sequence). There are 15 residues in the CDR3. The V gene end was trimmed by 6 bases and the J gene end by 0 bases; junction bases not matched to a gene: 5. CDR3 in DNA: TGTGCCACCAGGATGACTAGCGGGCACTCCTACGAGCAGTACTTC. It codes for CATRMTSGHSYEQYF.

The chain uses TRBV9 and TRBJ2-1, with TRBD2 as a possible D gene (5 bases). There are 15 residues in the CDR3. The V gene's germline CDR1 is SGDLS and CDR2 YYNGEE. Trimming cost V 4 bases and J 4 bases, with 15 bases left between them. CDR3 residues: CASSPRGGGYNEQFF. CDR3 sequence (DNA): TGTGCCAGCAGCCCCCGAGGAGGAGGTTACAATGAGCAGTTCTTC.

CDR3 in DNA: TGTGCCATCAGTGAGTACCGAGCCTCTGGAAACACCATATATTTT. It translates to CAISEYRASGNTIYF. V and J are TRBV10-3 and TRBJ1-3; D is undetermined. The germline CDR1 and CDR2 sequences are ENHRY and SYGVKD. The CDR3 covers 15 residues. Between the trimmed V and J ends, which lost 1 base and 0 bases, there was a span of 7 bases.

The chain has TRBV2 and TRBJ2-4; D remains ambiguous. The CDR3 has 16 amino acids. V lost 3 bases to trimming and J lost 3 bases, with 15 bases between them. Germline V gene sequence: CDR1 SNHLY, CDR2 FYNNEI. The CDR3 nucleotides are TGTGCCAGCAGTGACGCCGTTCTGCGGAACAAAAACATTCAGTACTTC. Protein product: CASSDAVLRNKNIQYF.

This chain joins TRBV19 and TRBJ1-1; 7 bases agree with TRBD1. Trimming removed 3 bases from V and 5 bases from J; junction bases left unmatched: 9. The germline CDR1 and CDR2 sequences are LNHDA and SQIVND (reference sequence). The CDR3 loop spans 15 amino acids. CDR3 sequence: CASSIPNRGGTEAFF. The CDR3 DNA sequence: TGTGCCAGTAGTATCCCGAACAGGGGTGGGACTGAAGCTTTCTTT.

This chain uses TRBV9 with TRBJ1-6, with 11 bases fitting TRBD1. The CDR3 is 16 amino acids. The germline V gene encodes CDR1 SGDLS and CDR2 YYNGEE. Germline trimming cut 2 bases from V and 6 bases from J; bases unmatched to any gene: 4. The CDR3 DNA is TGTGCCAGCAGCGTCTCCGGGACAGGGGGTAATTCACCCCTCCACTTT. Residues: CASSVSGTGGNSPLHF.

The chain uses TRBV3-1 (or the pseudogene TRBV3-2) and TRBJ1-1; 9 positions agree with TRBD1. Per the germline V gene, CDR1 is LGHDT and CDR2 is YNNKEL (reference sequence). This CDR3 has 16 residues. J was trimmed by 5 bases and V by 0 bases; bases with no gene match: 7. The CDR3 region has the DNA TGTGCCAGCAGCCAAGATTGGGGGACAGGGTGGACTGAAGCTTTCTTT. It yields the protein CASSQDWGTGWTEAFF.

The chain combines TRBV9 with TRBJ1-2, with 7 nucleotides matching TRBD1. V shed 2 bases, J shed 4 bases, and the junction held 2 bases outside the gene matches. Germline CDR1 is SGDLS and CDR2 is YYNGEE. CDR3 length: 13 amino acids. The CDR3 here is CASSVRDSYGYTF. Here the CDR3 DNA reads TGTGCCAGCAGCGTTCGGGACAGCTATGGCTACACCTTC.

V gene TRBV2 combines with J gene TRBJ1-1; tentative D call: TRBD1 (6 bases). The CDR3 is 13 amino acids. Germline loops: CDR1 SNHLY, CDR2 FYNNEI. Trimming removed 6 bases at V and 1 base at J, with 9 bases between. DNA of the CDR3: TGTGCCAGCAGGAAGGACAGGAACACTGAAGCTTTCTTT. This sequence encodes CASRKDRNTEAFF.

The rearrangement joins TRBV2 to TRBJ2-2; D is possibly TRBD2 (6 bases). CDR3 length: 15 amino acids. Trimming left V 4 bases short and J 2 bases short, with 11 bases between. CDR1 SNHLY and CDR2 FYNNEI come from the germline V gene. The chain's CDR3 is CASSATSYNTGELFF. The CDR3, as DNA: TGTGCCAGCAGTGCAACTAGCTATAACACCGGGGAGCTGTTTTTT.

This rearrangement joins TRBV7-8 to TRBJ2-1; 13 nucleotides align to TRBD2. V was pared by 4 bases and J by 6 bases, with 3 bases of the junction left unmatched. Germline V gene lookup returns CDR1 SGHVS and CDR2 FQNEAQ. This CDR3 spans 15 amino acids. In nucleotides, the CDR3 is TGTGCCAGCAGCTGGGGGACTAGCGGGATCAATGAGCAGTTCTTC. This gives the protein CASSWGTSGINEQFF. Full variable domain (remainder filled in from reference TRBV7-8 and TRBJ2-1): GAGVSQSPRYKVAKRGQDVALRCDPISGHVSLFWYQQALGQGPEFLTYFQNEAQLDKSGLPSDRFFAERPEGSVSTLKIQRTQQEDSAVYLCASSWGTSGINEQFFGPGTRLTVL.

This chain links TRBV14 with TRBJ2-3; 13 bases match TRBD2. From germline, CDR1 is SGHDN and CDR2 FVKESK. The CDR3 runs to 17 residues. Losses at the gene ends were 4 bases for V and 7 bases for J; bases not matched to a gene: 11. CDR3 DNA sequence: TGTGCCAGCAGCCCCCCCGCACTAGCGGGAGGGCGAAATACGCAGTATTTT. It is translated as CASSPPALAGGRNTQYF.

The chain carries TRBV6-4 and TRBJ1-1; 8 bases line up with TRBD1. This CDR3 is 15 amino acids long. J was trimmed by 3 bases and V by 2 bases; bases with no gene match: 5. Per germline, CDR1 MRHNA and CDR2 SNTAGT. Here the CDR3 DNA reads TGTGCCAGCAGTGACACCGACAGGGGTTACACTGAAGCTTTCTTT. The encoded protein is CASSDTDRGYTEAFF.

The chain recombines TRBV5-6 with TRBJ2-3; TRBD1 agrees at 8 bases. With 1 base clipped from V and 4 bases from J, the junction kept 11 bases outside the gene matches. Per the germline V gene, CDR1 is SGHDT and CDR2 is YYEEEE. This CDR3 contains 17 residues. The DNA for the CDR3 is TGTGCCAGCAGCTTGAAGGGGACAGGATTGAAGGCAGATACGCAGTATTTT. Residues: CASSLKGTGLKADTQYF.